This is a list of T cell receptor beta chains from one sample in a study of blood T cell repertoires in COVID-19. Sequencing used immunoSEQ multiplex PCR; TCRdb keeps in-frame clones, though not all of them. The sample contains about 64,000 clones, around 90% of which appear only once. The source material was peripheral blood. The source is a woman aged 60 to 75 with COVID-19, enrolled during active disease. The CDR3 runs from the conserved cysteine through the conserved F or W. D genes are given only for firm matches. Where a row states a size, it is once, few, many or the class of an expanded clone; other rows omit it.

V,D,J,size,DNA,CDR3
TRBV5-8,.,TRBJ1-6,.,TGTGCCAGCAGCTTGGTTTGGGGACACCTTTTATTAAATTCACCCCTCCACTTT,CASSLVWGHLLLNSPLHF
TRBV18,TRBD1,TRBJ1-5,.,TGTGCCAGCTCACTCAGCGCAGGGGGGAATCAGCCCCAGCATTTT,CASSLSAGGNQPQHF
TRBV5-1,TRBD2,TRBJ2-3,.,TGCGCCAGCAGCTGGGGAGCGGGAGCTGGTAGTACAGATACGCAGTATTTT,CASSWGAGAGSTDTQYF
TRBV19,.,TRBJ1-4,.,TGTGCCAGTATGGTCCAGGGAGGTGGAAAACTGTTTTTT,CASMVQGGGKLFF
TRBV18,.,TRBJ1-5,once,TGTGCCAGCTCACCACCATCCGGGATCAATCAGCCCCAGCATTTT,CASSPPSGINQPQHF
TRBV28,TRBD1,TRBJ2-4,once,TGTGCCAGCAGCCAGGACAGGGTTAGCCGAGTAGGCAAAAACATTCAGTACTTC,CASSQDRVSRVGKNIQYF
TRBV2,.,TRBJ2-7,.,TGTGCCAGCAGTCCTGGGGCGTACGAGCAGTACTTC,CASSPGAYEQYF
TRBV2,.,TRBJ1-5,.,TGTGCCAGCAGCGCGGGACTTAGCTATCAGCCCCAGCATTTT,CASSAGLSYQPQHF
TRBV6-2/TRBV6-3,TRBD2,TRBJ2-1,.,TGTGCCAGCAGCAGGACTAGCGGGAGCTACAATGAGCAGTTCTTC,CASSRTSGSYNEQFF
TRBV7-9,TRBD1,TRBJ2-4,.,TGTGCCAGCAGCTCCGTGTACGGACAGGGGGATGGGGACATTCAGTACTTC,CASSSVYGQGDGDIQYF
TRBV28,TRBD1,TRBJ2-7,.,TGTGCCAGCAATCCGGGACAGGGGACCTACGAGCAGTACTTC,CASNPGQGTYEQYF
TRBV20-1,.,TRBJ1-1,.,TGCAGTGCTAGTCCCTATTTGAACACTGAAGCTTTCTTT,CSASPYLNTEAFF
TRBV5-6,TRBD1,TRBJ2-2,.,TGTGCCAGCAGCTTGGCCGCCGGGACAGGGGCCGTCGGGGAGCTGTTTTTT,CASSLAAGTGAVGELFF
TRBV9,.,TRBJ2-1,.,TGTGCCAGCAGCGCGGTGGGCCAGAGCTCCTACAATGAGCAGTTCTTC,CASSAVGQSSYNEQFF
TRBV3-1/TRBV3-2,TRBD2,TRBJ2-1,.,TGTGCCAGCAGCCAAGAGCTAGCGGGGGGTATCAATGAGCAGTTCTTC,CASSQELAGGINEQFF
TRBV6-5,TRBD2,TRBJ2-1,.,TGTGCCAGCAGTTACTCGGCGGGGGGGCGATACAATGAGCAGTTCTTC,CASSYSAGGRYNEQFF
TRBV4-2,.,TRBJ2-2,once,TGTGCCAGCAGCCAAGATATTGCAGGGCTGAACACCGGGGAGCTGTTTTTT,CASSQDIAGLNTGELFF
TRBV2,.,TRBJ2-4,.,TGTGCCAGCAGTGACCCTTCAGGTGGAAACATTCAGTACTTC,CASSDPSGGNIQYF
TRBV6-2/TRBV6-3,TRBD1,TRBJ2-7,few,TGTGCCAGCAGCCCTACAGGGGTGAGGTACGAGCAGTACTTC,CASSPTGVRYEQYF
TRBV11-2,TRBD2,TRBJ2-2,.,TGTGCCACTTCACTAGCGGGAATCGGGGAGCTGTTTTTT,CATSLAGIGELFF
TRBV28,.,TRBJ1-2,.,TGCGCCAGCAGTTTAAGGGGGGGCGGATATTTGGGCTACACCTTC,CASSLRGGGYLGYTF
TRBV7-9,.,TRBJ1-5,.,TGTGCCAGCAGCCAGGAAAATCAGCCCCAGCATTTT,CASSQENQPQHF
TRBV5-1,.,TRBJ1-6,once,TGCGCCAGCAGCTTAGGCCTACCTACCTCGGGGTCACCCCTCCACTTT,CASSLGLPTSGSPLHF
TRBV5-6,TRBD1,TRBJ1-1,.,TGTGCCAGCAGCTACGGGACAGCAATGAACACTGAAGCTTTCTTT,CASSYGTAMNTEAFF
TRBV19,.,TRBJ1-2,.,TGTGCCAGTAGTATAACAGGGTCAGGGAACCTCTATGGCTACACCTTC,CASSITGSGNLYGYTF
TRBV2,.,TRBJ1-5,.,TGTGCCAGCAGTGAAGCCCTCCCCGGTGTGCCCCAGCATTTT,CASSEALPGVPQHF
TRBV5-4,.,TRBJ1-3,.,TGTGCCAGCAGCCACACAGGGCCCTCTGGAAACACCATATATTTT,CASSHTGPSGNTIYF
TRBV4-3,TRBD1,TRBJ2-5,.,TGCGCCAGCAGCCAGGGGGACAGGGGAGCGGGGGAGACCCAGTACTTC,CASSQGDRGAGETQYF
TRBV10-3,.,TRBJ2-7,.,TGTGCCATCAGTGGGCAGGGGCCCCACGAGCAGTACTTC,CAISGQGPHEQYF
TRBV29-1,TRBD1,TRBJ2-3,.,TGCAGCGCTGGCCAAGTCGGGACAGCCCTTGATACGCAGTATTTT,CSAGQVGTALDTQYF
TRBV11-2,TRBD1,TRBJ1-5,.,TGTGCCAGCAGCGTAACAGGGGCTGCCAATCAGCCCCAGCATTTT,CASSVTGAANQPQHF
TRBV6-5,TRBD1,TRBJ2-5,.,TGTGCCACCCAGAGACAGGGAAGGGAGACCCAGTACTTC,CATQRQGRETQYF
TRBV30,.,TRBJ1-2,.,TGTGCCTGGAGTACAGGGCCCTATGGCTACACCTTC,CAWSTGPYGYTF
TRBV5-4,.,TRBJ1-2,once,TGTGCCAGCAGCAATCCTGGGGGGAACTATGGCTACACCTTC,CASSNPGGNYGYTF
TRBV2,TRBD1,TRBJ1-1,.,TGTGCCAGCAGCGACAGGGGGACTTACACTGAAGCTTTCTTT,CASSDRGTYTEAFF
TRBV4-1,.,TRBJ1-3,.,TGCGCCAGCAGCCAAGGGCCCGGGACACAGGGACGGGACACCATATATTTT,CASSQGPGTQGRDTIYF
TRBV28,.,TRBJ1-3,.,TGTGCCAGCGGGGAGCAAACAGGGAACTCTGGAAACACCATATATTTT,CASGEQTGNSGNTIYF
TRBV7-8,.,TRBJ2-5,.,TGTGCCAGCAGCACTAGGATGGGGGAGACCCAGTACTTC,CASSTRMGETQYF
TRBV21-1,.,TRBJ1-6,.,TGTGCCAGCAGCAACGGTAAGACAGTTTCCTATAATTCACCCCTCCACTTT,CASSNGKTVSYNSPLHF
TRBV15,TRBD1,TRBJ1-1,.,TGTGCCACCAGCCCGGACAGGGGTTACACTGAAGCTTTCTTT,CATSPDRGYTEAFF
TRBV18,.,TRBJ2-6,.,TGTGCCAGCTCCACTGGGGCTTTCTCCTCTGGGGCCAACGTCCTGACTTTC,CASSTGAFSSGANVLTF
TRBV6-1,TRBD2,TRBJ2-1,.,TGTGCCAGCAGTGAAGAGGGTAGCGGGGGCGCTTACAATGAGCAGTTCTTC,CASSEEGSGGAYNEQFF
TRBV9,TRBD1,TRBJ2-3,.,TGTGCCAGCAGCGTAGGAGACAGGGGAGATACGCAGTATTTT,CASSVGDRGDTQYF
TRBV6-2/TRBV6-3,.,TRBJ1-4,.,TGTGCCAGCAGCCCACCAGCAGGGCGTGGAAAACTGTTTTTT,CASSPPAGRGKLFF
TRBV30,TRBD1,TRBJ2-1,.,TGTGCCCTAGGGACAGGGCCCGAGCAGTTCTTC,CALGTGPEQFF
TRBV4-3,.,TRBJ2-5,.,TGCGCCAGCAGCCAAGATTACCCAGCGCAAGAGACCCAGTACTTC,CASSQDYPAQETQYF
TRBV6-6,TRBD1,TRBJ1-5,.,TGTGCCAGCAGAACCGGGACAGGGGTGAGCAATCAGCCCCAGCATTTT,CASRTGTGVSNQPQHF
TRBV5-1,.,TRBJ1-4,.,TGCGCCAGCAGCTCCTCGGGGGCAACTAATGAAAAACTGTTTTTT,CASSSSGATNEKLFF